The 28 T cell receptor beta chains in this list originate from one sample, sequenced in a study of OX40 agonist ivuxolimab in advanced cancers. The library was prepared using the immunoSEQ multiplex PCR assay. The immuneACCESS repertoire file appears here via TCRdb, limited to in-frame rearrangements. These files lack a portion of the clones; in checked studies, under half of the deficit traces to unresolved V genes, and the cause of the others is not known. For this sample the table gives tens of thousands of clones, of which around 87% were detected only once. The ten largest clonotypes hold around 0.31% of the sample. The sequencing used CD4+ or CD8+ T cells sorted from blood, collected in a trial of the OX40 agonist ivuxolimab. These receptor sequences come from an adult with an advanced solid tumor such as melanoma, head and neck, liver or kidney cancer.

The chain's CDR3 is CASTSRSAGWADTQYF. CDR3 DNA: TGTGCCAGCACTTCGCGGTCGGCAGGTTGGGCAGATACGCAGTATTTT. V is TRBV28 and J is TRBJ2-3; D call uncertain. The CDR3 totals 16 residues. Trimming shortened V by 7 bases and J by 4 bases, and 21 bases separated the two germline ends. The V gene's germline CDR1 is MDHEN and CDR2 SYDVKM. Full variable domain (outside the CDR3, taken from reference TRBV28 and TRBJ2-3): DVKVTQSSRYLVKRTGEKVFLECVQDMDHENMFWYRQDPGLGLRLIYFSYDVKMKEKGDIPEGYSVSREKKERFSLILESASTNQTSMYLCASTSRSAGWADTQYFGPGTRLTVL.

This chain joins TRBV14 and TRBJ1-1; no definite D call. From germline, CDR1 is SGHDN and CDR2 FVKESK. The CDR3 consists of 15 residues. Trimming stripped 0 bases from V and 0 bases from J, with 8 bases between. The CDR3 DNA is TGTGCCAGCAGCCAAGAGGGAGTTATGAACACTGAAGCTTTCTTT. Amino acids: CASSQEGVMNTEAFF.

This clone is a singleton in its sample. The gene calls are TRBV19 and TRBJ2-1, with no clear D. The CDR3 runs to 15 residues. From germline, CDR1 is LNHDA and CDR2 SQIVND (reference sequence). Trimming took off 2 bases at V and 7 bases at J, with 15 bases between the two ends. DNA of the CDR3: TGTGCCAGTAGTATATTGGGGTCTCTCGTTAATGAGCAGTTCTTC. Amino acids: CASSILGSLVNEQFF.

This chain connects TRBV7-9 to TRBJ1-3; D not resolved. The germline gives CDR1 SEHNR, CDR2 FQNEAQ (reference sequence). The CDR3 contains 14 residues. The ends were cut back, 5 bases at V and 2 bases at J, with 10 bases in the middle. The CDR3 loop is CASSGWATGNTIYF. CDR3 in DNA: TGTGCCAGCAGCGGATGGGCGACTGGAAACACCATATATTTT.

The J gene is TRBJ2-7, the V gene TRBV30; D is tentatively TRBD1 or TRBD2 (5 bases each). V was trimmed by 5 bases and J by 5 bases, leaving 16 bases between them. This CDR3 is built from 13 residues. The germline CDR1 and CDR2 sequences are GTSNPN and SVGIG (reference sequence). The CDR3 here is CAWSWGRVDEQYF. The DNA of the CDR3 is TGTGCCTGGTCCTGGGGGAGAGTAGACGAGCAGTACTTC.

The V call is TRBV2, the J call TRBJ1-4, with a tentative D call TRBD1 (6 bases). The V end lost 5 bases, the J end lost 7 bases, and 14 bases lay between the germline ends. The CDR3 is 14 residues long. CDR1 SNHLY and CDR2 FYNNEI come from the germline V gene. CDR3 nucleotides: TGTGCCAGCAGTCCAGGACAGAGCGTTGAAAAACTGTTTTTT. Residues: CASSPGQSVEKLFF. Complete variable domain (other parts from reference TRBV2 and TRBJ1-4): EPEVTQTPSHQVTQMGQEVILRCVPISNHLYFYWYRQILGQKVEFLVSFYNNEISEKSEIFDDQFSVERPDGSNFTLKIRSTKLEDSAMYFCASSPGQSVEKLFFGSGTQLSVL.

The chain joins TRBV9 to TRBJ1-5; D may be TRBD1 (5 bases). V lost 3 bases and J 4 bases, leaving 14 bases between the germline ends. The CDR3 is 15 residues long. CDR1 is SGDLS, CDR2 YYNGEE, per germline. The CDR3 protein is CASSAGPGLNQPQHF. The CDR3 nucleotides are TGTGCCAGCAGCGCCGGGCCGGGACTAAATCAGCCCCAGCATTTT.

The CDR3 nucleotides read TGTGCCAGCCGAGGGACAAGCTCCTACGAGCAGTACTTC. Translation: CASRGTSSYEQYF. This sequence joins TRBV25-1 and TRBJ2-7; maybe TRBD1 (6 bases). The CDR3 is 13 amino acids. Trimming pared 8 bases from V and 0 bases from J, leaving 11 bases between. Germline CDR1 reads MGHDK; CDR2 reads SYGVNS.

The V gene is TRBV9, the J gene TRBJ2-2; 11 nucleotides agree with TRBD2. CDR1 and CDR2 from the germline V gene are SGDLS and YYNGEE. This CDR3 comprises 20 residues. V shed 3 bases, J shed 2 bases, and the junction held 15 bases outside the gene matches. The CDR3 nucleotides read TGTGCCAGCAGCGGGCCCCGGGGTAGCGGGAGGGCTCTAAACACCGGGGAGCTGTTTTTT. Translated: CASSGPRGSGRALNTGELFF. Filled out from reference TRBV9 and TRBJ2-2, the complete variable domain reads DSGVTQTPKHLITATGQRVTLRCSPRSGDLSVYWYQQSLDQGLQFLIQYYNGEERAKGNILERFSAQQFPDLHSELNLSSLELGDSALYFCASSGPRGSGRALNTGELFFGEGSRLTVL.

This chain uses TRBV6-5 with TRBJ1-1; TRBD1 aligns across 7 bases. The germline gives CDR1 MNHEY, CDR2 SVGAGI. Unmatched junction bases numbered 11, after V lost 7 bases and J lost 6 bases. CDR3 length: 14 residues. The DNA for the CDR3 is TGTGCCAGCAAGCGACAGGGTGTCAATGCTGAAGCTTTCTTT. Its translation: CASKRQGVNAEAFF.

The V call is TRBV7-9, the J call TRBJ2-6; 9 positions agree with TRBD1. This CDR3 has 16 amino acids. Germline lookup yields CDR1 SEHNR and CDR2 FQNEAQ (reference sequence). Unmatched junction bases numbered 5, after V lost 4 bases and J lost 4 bases. CDR3 DNA sequence: TGTGCCAGCAGCTCACAGGGGGCTGGAGGGGCCAACGTCCTGACTTTC. Protein: CASSSQGAGGANVLTF.

This clone was detected once. The chain uses TRBV20-1 and TRBJ1-2; D is uncertain. Germline lookup yields CDR1 DFQATT and CDR2 SNEGSKA (reference sequence). The V end was cut by 7 bases, the J end by 0 bases, with 3 bases between. The CDR3 covers 10 residues. The CDR3: CSGSNYGYTF. As DNA, the CDR3 is TGCAGTGGATCTAACTATGGCTACACCTTC.

The gene calls are TRBV4-1 and TRBJ1-5, with D tentatively TRBD1 (5 bases). Germline loops: CDR1 MGHRA, CDR2 YSYEKL. V dropped 4 bases and J dropped 9 bases, with 16 bases sitting between them. The CDR3 consists of 14 residues. CDR3 sequence reads: CASSPRWRDGPQHF. The DNA for the CDR3 is TGCGCCAGCAGCCCACGATGGAGGGACGGGCCCCAGCATTTT.

V is TRBV27 and J is TRBJ2-3; 8 bases are shared with TRBD2. After removal of 4 bases from V and 4 bases from J, the junction contained 10 bases not matched to a gene. This CDR3 region has 16 residues. CDR1 is MNHEY and CDR2 is SMNVEV in the germline V gene (reference sequence). The CDR3, as DNA: TGTGCCAGCAGTTCGACCGGGACTAGGGCCTCAGATACGCAGTATTTT. It translates to CASSSTGTRASDTQYF.

The rearrangement joins TRBV7-9 to TRBJ1-1; the D gene is possibly TRBD1 (6 bases). The germline CDR1 and CDR2 sequences are SEHNR and FQNEAQ (reference sequence). The CDR3 spans 13 residues. V lost 3 bases and J 12 bases, leaving 17 bases between the germline ends. The CDR3 sequence: CASSFSGARRTFF. The CDR3 DNA follows: TGTGCCAGCAGCTTTTCAGGGGCGCGGAGGACTTTCTTT.

The chain combines TRBV28 with TRBJ2-1; D is tentatively TRBD1 or TRBD2 (5 bases each). This CDR3 region has 15 residues. Germline CDR1 reads MDHEN; CDR2 reads SYDVKM. Trimming removed 2 bases at V and 1 base at J, with 9 bases between. CDR3: CASSLPGPSYNEQFF. CDR3 DNA: TGTGCCAGCAGTTTACCGGGACCTTCCTACAATGAGCAGTTCTTC.

The chain links TRBV7-2 to TRBJ1-6; no firm D call. The germline V and J ends were trimmed by 1 base and 10 bases, with 14 bases remaining between them. Germline-derived CDR1 and CDR2 are SGHTA and FQGNSA. The CDR3 has 15 residues. Written as DNA, the CDR3 is TGTGCCAGCAGCTTAGTTGGAGGGTCGAGCTCACCCCTCCACTTT. It is translated as CASSLVGGSSSPLHF.

The J gene is TRBJ2-7, the V gene TRBV29-1; D call uncertain. Germline V lookup: CDR1 SQVTM, CDR2 ANQGSEA. The V gene lost 5 bases and the J gene lost 0 bases, with 8 bases spanning the gap. This CDR3 comprises 12 residues. The DNA for the CDR3 is TGCAGCGTTAGGGTGAGCTCCTACGAGCAGTACTTC. The encoded protein is CSVRVSSYEQYF.

The rearrangement uses TRBV28 and TRBJ2-1, with TRBD2 identical over 11 bases. V trimming: 4 bases; J trimming: 3 bases; junction bases outside the gene matches: 2. This CDR3 has 15 residues. CDR1 is MDHEN, CDR2 SYDVKM, per germline. The CDR3 protein is CASSSGTSGYNEQFF. The CDR3 DNA is TGTGCCAGCAGTTCCGGGACTAGCGGCTACAATGAGCAGTTCTTC.

This clone has only one observation. The chain joins TRBV5-1 to TRBJ2-6, with 12 bases that match TRBD1. This CDR3 spans 16 amino acids. J was trimmed by 4 bases and V by 3 bases; bases with no gene match: 2. The germline gives CDR1 SGHRS, CDR2 YFSETQ. CDR3 DNA: TGCGCCAGCAGCTCGGGACAGGGGGCCGGGGCCAACGTCCTGACTTTC. This gives the protein CASSSGQGAGANVLTF. Full variable domain (remainder filled in from reference TRBV5-1 and TRBJ2-6): KAGVTQTPRYLIKTRGQQVTLSCSPISGHRSVSWYQQTPGQGLQFLFEYFSETQRNKGNFPGRFSGRQFSNSRSEMNVSTLELGDSALYLCASSSGQGAGANVLTFGAGSRLTVL.

The chain couples TRBV5-1 to TRBJ1-4; 7 nucleotides match TRBD1. V lost 4 bases, J lost 3 bases, and 3 bases stayed unmatched. There are 14 residues in the CDR3. The germline V gene has CDR1 SGHRS and CDR2 YFSETQ. The CDR3 spells CASSLQGPNEKLFF. The CDR3 region has the DNA TGCGCCAGCAGCCTACAGGGGCCTAATGAAAAACTGTTTTTT. The full variable domain, with the rest looked up from reference TRBV5-1 and TRBJ1-4, is KAGVTQTPRYLIKTRGQQVTLSCSPISGHRSVSWYQQTPGQGLQFLFEYFSETQRNKGNFPGRFSGRQFSNSRSEMNVSTLELGDSALYLCASSLQGPNEKLFFGSGTQLSVL.

The V call is TRBV20-1, the J call TRBJ1-2; unclear D gene. The V gene's germline CDR1 is DFQATT and CDR2 SNEGSKA (reference sequence). CDR3 length: 11 residues. The ends were cut back, 5 bases at V and 4 bases at J, with 8 bases in the middle. CDR3 protein: CSAPDGYGYTF. DNA of the CDR3: TGCAGTGCTCCGGACGGCTATGGCTACACCTTC.

The chain is built from TRBV6-6 and TRBJ2-7; 9 nucleotides agree with TRBD2. The CDR3 is made up of 13 amino acids. From germline, CDR1 is MNHNY and CDR2 SVGAGI (reference sequence). Trimming removed 7 bases from V and 6 bases from J; junction bases left unmatched: 7. CDR3 DNA sequence: TGTGCCAGCACCTTAGCGGGAGTAGGCGAGCAGTACTTC. This translates into CASTLAGVGEQYF.

V is TRBV7-9 and J is TRBJ1-2, with 10 bases fitting TRBD1. CDR1 and CDR2 (germline): SEHNR, FQNEAQ (reference sequence). The junction had 14 bases not matched to a gene; V was cut back by 5 bases and J by 14 bases. The CDR3 length is 14 residues. In DNA, the CDR3 is TGTGCCAGCAGCCCCGGGACAGGGGCAGTTTTAGGTACCTTC. Translation: CASSPGTGAVLGTF.

This rearrangement joins TRBV6-1 to TRBJ1-5, with TRBD1 matching 9 bases. With V trimmed by 0 bases and J by 6 bases, 3 bases remained unmatched. The CDR3 covers 15 residues. Germline CDR1 reads MNHNS; CDR2 reads SASEGT. The CDR3 loop reads CASSEAVTGGQPQHF. CDR3 in DNA: TGTGCCAGCAGTGAAGCGGTGACAGGGGGTCAGCCCCAGCATTTT.

This clone has a single count. The chain has TRBV10-3 and TRBJ1-1; D is unclear. V lost 3 bases and J 1 base, leaving 9 bases between the germline ends. Germline V gives CDR1 ENHRY, CDR2 SYGVKD. The CDR3 covers 14 residues. The CDR3 sequence is CAISDWQQNTEAFF. The CDR3 DNA follows: TGTGCCATCAGTGATTGGCAGCAGAACACTGAAGCTTTCTTT.

This clone is a singleton in its sample. The gene calls are TRBV7-2 and TRBJ1-1; D not resolved. CDR3 length: 12 amino acids. Trimming removed 2 bases from V and 4 bases from J, with 5 bases in between. The V gene's germline CDR1 is SGHTA and CDR2 FQGNSA. The DNA for the CDR3 is TGTGCCAGCAGCTTACTGGGCACTGAAGCTTTCTTT. Translating gives CASSLLGTEAFF.

The V and J genes are TRBV7-2 and TRBJ2-3; no firm D call. This CDR3 region has 13 residues. Per the germline V gene, CDR1 is SGHTA and CDR2 is FQGNSA. The germline V and J ends were trimmed by 4 bases and 3 bases, with 8 bases remaining between them. This chain's CDR3 is CASSSSRTDTQYF. The CDR3 coding sequence is TGTGCCAGCAGCTCATCCCGGACAGATACGCAGTATTTT.